One sample yielded the 18 T cell receptor beta chains listed below, sequenced in a study of tissue T cells after allogeneic stem cell transplantation (dated by TCRdb to 2022 to 2024). Library generation was performed with the immunoSEQ multiplex PCR assay. The immuneACCESS repertoire file appears here via TCRdb, limited to in-frame rearrangements. These files lack a portion of the clones; in checked studies, under half of the deficit traces to unresolved V genes, and the cause of the others is not known. For this sample the table gives some 47,000 clones, of which 73% were detected only once. The top ten clonotypes cover approximately 0.5% of the sample. Material: sorted cells pooled from one or two spleens. All receptors come from a pool of C57BL/6 mice in good health.

In regard to this clone: Gene names and germline match the mouse. The CDR3 is cut off 1 residue early in the read; its end comes from the germline J gene. The chain joins TRBV29 to TRBJ2-3; D unclear. The germline gives CDR1 MSHET, CDR2 SYDVDS. V was shortened by 5 bases and J by 2 bases, with 5 bases between the two germline ends. The CDR3 covers 12 residues. Partial CDR3 DNA: TGTGCTAGCAGTGACAATGCAGAAACGCTGTAT. This encodes CASSDNAETLY. The full CDR3 sequence reads CASSDNAETLYF.

On this clone itself: Genes here carry mouse names. Read sequence stops 1 residue before the CDR3 end, and the germline J gene provides the missing end. This rearrangement joins TRBV20 to TRBJ2-4; the D is unclear. CDR1 is GFQATS and CDR2 is STVNSAI in the germline V gene. V was trimmed by 0 bases and J by 0 bases, leaving 7 bases between them. The CDR3 sequence is 14 residues long. Incomplete CDR3 DNA: TGTGGTGCTAGGGATTCCCTTAGTCAAAACACCTTGTAC. Protein: CGARDSLSQNTLY. The entire CDR3 reads CGARDSLSQNTLYF.

With respect to this clone: Each gene name is a mouse one. The read gets to within 1 residue of the CDR3 end, and the germline J gene fills in the rest. The chain employs TRBV14 and TRBJ1-6, with no clear D. TRBJ1-6 is an ORF; its function is uncertain. The CDR3 spans 13 residues. The germline V and J ends were trimmed by 0 bases and 2 bases, with 0 bases remaining between them. Germline CDR1 SGHDT, CDR2 FRDEAV. The DNA read from the CDR3 is TGTGCCAGCAGTTTCTCCTATAATTCGCCCCTCTAC. It encodes CASSFSYNSPLY. The whole CDR3 protein reads CASSFSYNSPLYF.

This clone was seen a handful of times. These gene names are mouse names. The CDR3 end falls 1 residue outside the read, so it is completed with the germline J gene. The rearrangement joins TRBV16 to TRBJ2-1, with D hard to call. V was clipped by 1 base and J by 5 bases, with 6 bases between them. The CDR3 loop spans 13 amino acids. In germline, CDR1 is SGHSA, CDR2 FRNQAP. CDR3 DNA (partial): TGTGCAAGCAGCTTAGGCAGAAATGCTGAGCAGTTC. This gives the protein CASSLGRNAEQF. From start to end, the CDR3 is CASSLGRNAEQFF.

As to this clone: The gene names here belong to mouse. CDR3 bases read: TGTGCCAGCAGCCCCGGCGGGGGCCCCTATGAACAGTAC. It is translated as CASSPGGGPYEQY. In full, the CDR3 reads CASSPGGGPYEQYF. The chain combines TRBV2 with TRBJ2-7; the D gene could be TRBD1 or TRBD2 (6 bases each). The CDR3 is cut off 1 residue early in the read; its end comes from the germline J gene. Germline V lookup: CDR1 LGHNA, CDR2 YSYQKL. The V gene lost 4 bases and the J gene lost 2 bases, with 12 bases spanning the gap. The CDR3 totals 14 residues.

About this clone itself: Genes and germline are mouse. The sequenced part of the CDR3 DNA is TGTGCCAGCAGTGACACGGAGGGGGAAGTCTTC. Translated, it gives CASSDTEGEVF. In full, the CDR3 reads CASSDTEGEVFF. J is TRBJ1-1 and V is TRBV13-1; D is perhaps TRBD1 (5 bases). Sequencing ends 1 residue short of the CDR3 end; the germline J gene provides the rest. Trimming took 2 bases from V and 8 from J, leaving 10 bases between them. Germline CDR1 reads NSHNY; CDR2 reads SYGAGN. There are 12 residues in the CDR3.

A word on this clone: Mouse names are used for the genes. The read is 1 residue too short to cover the CDR3 end, so that end is filled in from the germline J gene. The V gene is TRBV1, the J gene TRBJ2-5; 7 bases line up with TRBD1. There are 13 residues in the CDR3. Germline loops: CDR1 NSQYPW, CDR2 LRSPGD (reference sequence). Unmatched junction bases numbered 0, after V lost 2 bases and J lost 4 bases. CDR3 in amino acids: CTCSAQGEDTQYF. CDR3 DNA (partial): TGCACCTGCAGTGCACAGGGGGAAGACACCCAGTAC.

This clone was seen only a few times. Gene names denote mouse genes. The CDR3 end lies 1 residue beyond the end of the read and is filled in from the germline J gene. This rearrangement joins TRBV19 to TRBJ2-7; no definite D call. The CDR3 totals 12 residues. Germline CDR1 FNHDT, CDR2 SITEND (reference sequence). Trimming cost V 1 base and J 4 bases, with 6 bases left between them. The sequenced CDR3 bases are TGTGCCAGCAGTATAAGGAATTATGAACAGTAC. Amino acid sequence: CASSIRNYEQY. The CDR3 reads in full as CASSIRNYEQYF.

A note on this clone: Genes and germline are mouse. The DNA ends 1 residue before the CDR3 does, and the rest of the CDR3 is filled in from the germline J gene. V and J are TRBV19 and TRBJ1-3; no definite D call. This CDR3 has 14 amino acids. Germline V CDR1 and CDR2: FNHDT, SITEND (reference sequence). V lost 4 bases and J lost 0, with 8 bases in between. CDR3 amino acids: CASSLQNSGNTLYF. The CDR3 DNA, read in part, is TGTGCCAGCAGTCTACAGAATTCTGGAAATACGCTCTAT.

Remarks on this clone: The genes are named according to mouse. The read ends 1 residue early relative to the CDR3; the germline J gene fills the gap. This sequence joins TRBV19 and TRBJ2-1, with D unresolved. This CDR3 is built from 13 residues. Germline V lookup: CDR1 FNHDT, CDR2 SITEND (reference sequence). Trimming removed 6 bases from V and 4 bases from J, with 11 bases in between. The CDR3 sequence: CASTTRLYAEQFF. CDR3 DNA, as far as it was read: TGTGCCAGCACCACAAGGCTATATGCTGAGCAGTTC.

Remarks on this clone: Gene labels here are mouse ones. The read ends 1 residue before the CDR3 terminus; that terminus is restored from the germline J gene. The rearrangement joins TRBV13-2 to TRBJ2-4, with D unresolved. Between the trimmed V and J ends, which lost 0 bases and 1 base, there was a span of 9 bases. The germline gives CDR1 NNHNN, CDR2 SYGAGS (reference sequence). CDR3 length equals 15 residues. Partial CDR3 DNA: TGTGCCAGCGGTGATGCCTGGCGTGGTCAAAACACCTTGTAC. Residues: CASGDAWRGQNTLY. The entire CDR3 reads CASGDAWRGQNTLYF.

Details on this clone: Gene names are the mouse ones. The read gets to within 1 residue of the CDR3 end, and the germline J gene fills in the rest. The chain has TRBV26 and TRBJ1-4, with D possibly TRBD1 on 6 matching bases. Trimming pared 4 bases from V and 2 bases from J, leaving 8 bases between. Germline assignment: CDR1 KGHPV and CDR2 FQNQEV (reference sequence). The CDR3 consists of 14 residues. The CDR3 protein is CASSPGTSNERLFF. The sequenced part of the CDR3 DNA is TGTGCCAGCAGTCCCGGGACATCCAACGAAAGATTATTT. Looking up the rest from reference TRBV26 and TRBJ1-4 gives the full variable domain: NSKVIQTPRYLVKGQGQKAKMRCIPEKGHPVVFWYQQNKNNEFKFLINFQNQEVLQQIDMTEKRFSAECPSNSPCSLEIQSSEAGDSALYLCASSPGTSNERLFFGHGTKLSVL.

Concerning this clone: Gene names refer to mouse genes. The CDR3 end falls 1 residue outside the read, so it is completed with the germline J gene. The chain joins TRBV5 to TRBJ1-1; TRBD1 matches 8 bases. The CDR3 contains 14 residues. V was clipped by 2 bases and J by 4 bases; unmatched bases: 3. Germline values: CDR1 LGHNA, CDR2 YNLKQL (reference sequence). The CDR3 bases that were read are TGTGCCAGCAGCCAACAGGGGGCGGGCACAGAAGTCTTC. Amino acid sequence: CASSQQGAGTEVF. The CDR3 in full is CASSQQGAGTEVFF.

Details on this clone: These gene names are mouse names. The read is 1 residue too short to cover the CDR3 end, so that end is filled in from the germline J gene. The chain employs TRBV17 and TRBJ2-3; 11 bases map to TRBD2. Unmatched junction bases numbered 3, after V lost 2 bases and J lost 8 bases. The CDR3 has 14 amino acids. The germline CDR1 and CDR2 sequences are MNHDT and YYDKIL. The sequenced part of the CDR3 DNA is TGTGCTAGCAGTAGAAACTGGGGGGGCGGAACGCTGTAT. It is translated as CASSRNWGGGTLY. The entire CDR3 reads CASSRNWGGGTLYF.

As regards this clone: Germline and genes: mouse. The read gets to within 1 residue of the CDR3 end, and the germline J gene fills in the rest. The chain employs TRBV1 and TRBJ1-2; unclear D gene. The ends were cut back, 0 bases at V and 4 bases at J, with 9 bases in the middle. The germline gives CDR1 NSQYPW, CDR2 LRSPGD (reference sequence). The CDR3 totals 14 residues. This chain's CDR3 is CTCSADNGVSDYTF. The sequenced CDR3 bases are TGCACCTGCAGTGCAGATAACGGGGTCTCCGACTACACC.

This clone was counted a few times. Germline and genes here are mouse. The read terminates 1 residue before the CDR3 end, so the remaining end is supplied by the germline J gene. This chain joins TRBV19 and TRBJ1-3; D is perhaps TRBD1 (6 bases). Germline V gene lookup returns CDR1 FNHDT and CDR2 SITEND (reference sequence). The V gene lost 1 base and the J gene lost 2 bases, with 7 bases spanning the gap. The CDR3 length is 14 residues. The DNA read from the CDR3 is TGTGCCAGCAGTATAAAGGGGGCTGGAAATACGCTCTAT. It encodes CASSIKGAGNTLY. The whole CDR3 protein is CASSIKGAGNTLYF.

This clone has a single count. Genes and germline come from the mouse. The read ends 1 residue before the CDR3 terminus; that terminus is restored from the germline J gene. This chain links TRBV13-3 with TRBJ1-6, with unresolved D. TRBJ1-6 has ORF status, its function being uncertain. CDR1 NNHDY and CDR2 SYVADS come from the germline V gene. This CDR3 contains 12 residues. V lost 3 bases, J lost 7 bases, and 5 bases lay in between. The DNA read from the CDR3 is TGTGCCAGCAGTGGGCGAAATTCGCCCCTCTAC. The encoded protein is CASSGRNSPLY. The CDR3 in full is CASSGRNSPLYF.

This clone was observed once. Mouse germline and gene names are used. The CDR3 end lies 1 residue beyond the end of the read and is filled in from the germline J gene. The chain carries TRBV4 and TRBJ2-1; perhaps D is TRBD1 or TRBD2 (7 bases each). V gave up 5 bases and J gave up 4 bases, with 9 bases separating them. This CDR3 is 13 amino acids long. Germline V CDR1 and CDR2: LGHDT, YNNKQL (reference sequence). The CDR3 protein is CASSQGGYAEQFF. CDR3 bases read: TGTGCCAGCAGCCAGGGGGGGTATGCTGAGCAGTTC.